This T cell receptor (beta chain) was retrieved from a study of lymphopenia after photon versus proton radiotherapy. Study-wide findings and caveats: Better survival with proton therapy was suggested as possible, not demonstrated. In patients who died, overall survival fell as post-nadir TCR diversity dropped more.

In the case of this clone: Its antigen is not identified.

The data were produced by immunoSEQ multiplex PCR, yet TCRdb's version contains in-frame clones alone and is incomplete. The sample lists tens of thousands of clones; less than 90% were seen once. Losses at the gene ends were 5 bases for V and 5 bases for J; bases not matched to a gene: 12. The CDR3 runs to 16 residues. CDR1 and CDR2 from the germline V gene are SGHRS and YFSETQ. The sequence was obtained from a man aged 35-49 years with gastric cancer. The V gene is TRBV5-1, the J gene TRBJ2-5; the match to TRBD2 covers 10 bases. The input for sequencing was peripheral blood, taken from a patient treated with photon-based radiotherapy. The CDR3 loop reads CASRAFSGTSEETQYF. The CDR3 DNA reads TGCGCCAGCAGGGCCTTCTCCGGGACTAGCGAGGAGACCCAGTACTTC.